These 10 T cell receptor beta chains came from one sample sequenced in a study of T cell responses to AZD1222 COVID-19 vaccine (dated by TCRdb to the early 2020s). The time point label, as the study defines it: baseline before first vaccination. Receptor amplification or capture employed the immunoSEQ multiplex PCR assay. The immuneACCESS repertoire file appears here via TCRdb, limited to in-frame rearrangements. These files lack a portion of the clones; in checked studies, under half of the deficit traces to unresolved V genes, and the cause of the others is not known. This sample has over 95,000 clones in its table, and around 88% of those were observed once. The ten most abundant clones make up approximately 7.5% of the sample. Sequenced material: peripheral blood, taken on day 0 of AZD1222 vaccination. The receptor source for this set is an adult in good health.

The table lists this clone with a few counts. This chain joins TRBV28 and TRBJ1-6; D perhaps matches TRBD1 (5 bases). The germline V gene has CDR1 MDHEN and CDR2 SYDVKM. The CDR3 is 13 amino acids. The V and J ends lost 11 bases and 6 bases respectively, with 14 bases between them. The CDR3 DNA reads as TGTGCCGAAAGGTCGCAGGGTAATTCACCCCTCCACTTT. Translated, it gives CAERSQGNSPLHF.

The V and J genes are TRBV5-1 and TRBJ2-3; TRBD2 aligns across 11 bases. V trimming: 9 bases; J trimming: 3 bases; junction bases outside the gene matches: 9. This CDR3 is 15 amino acids long. Germline CDR1 and CDR2: SGHRS and YFSETQ. The CDR3 DNA sequence: TGCGCCACCTCCTTTCTAGCGGGGGGTACAGATACGCAGTATTTT. It yields the protein CATSFLAGGTDTQYF.

This clone came up once. This chain connects TRBV5-1 to TRBJ2-7; D remains ambiguous. The CDR3 sequence is 11 residues long. Per the germline V gene, CDR1 is SGHRS and CDR2 is YFSETQ. V was clipped by 4 bases and J by 11 bases, with 13 bases between them. CDR3 in amino acids: CASSTQGWKYF. For the CDR3, the DNA is TGCGCCAGCAGCACTCAAGGGTGGAAGTACTTC.

CDR3: CAISEKGQPPQHF. CDR3 nucleotides: TGTGCCATCAGTGAGAAGGGACAGCCTCCCCAGCATTTT. The chain links TRBV10-3 to TRBJ1-5; 7 positions agree with TRBD1. The CDR3 contains 13 residues. V trimming: 2 bases; J trimming: 10 bases; junction bases outside the gene matches: 5. Germline V gene data show CDR1 as ENHRY and CDR2 as SYGVKD.

This sequence joins TRBV27 and TRBJ2-7, with 8 bases that match TRBD2. V was pared by 6 bases and J by 5 bases, with 9 bases of the junction left unmatched. This CDR3 has 14 residues. Looked up from germline, CDR1 is MNHEY and CDR2 is SMNVEV (reference sequence). The CDR3 DNA follows: TGTGCCAGCAGGAGAGCGGGAGTGAACCACGAGCAGTACTTC. Encoded protein: CASRRAGVNHEQYF.

J is TRBJ1-4 and V is TRBV18; D remains ambiguous. The germline gives CDR1 KGHSH, CDR2 LQKENI. Between the trimmed V and J ends, which lost 3 bases and 5 bases, there was a span of 16 bases. This CDR3 has 16 residues. This CDR3 reads CASSPRSALINEKLFF. CDR3 nucleotides: TGTGCCAGCTCACCTCGTTCTGCCCTCATAAATGAAAAACTGTTTTTT.

This sequence joins TRBV6-2 or TRBV6-3 and TRBJ1-2; the D gene is possibly TRBD1 (6 bases). Deletions cut 6 bases from V and 6 bases from J, with 14 bases between. This CDR3 contains 13 residues. In germline, CDR1 is MNHEY, CDR2 SVGEGT. CDR3 nucleotide sequence: TGTGCCAGCAGCCCACAGGGAGTCAATGGCTACACCTTC. Translating it yields CASSPQGVNGYTF.

The V and J genes are TRBV28 and TRBJ2-5; TRBD1 is a possible D gene (5 bases). Trimming shortened V by 6 bases and J by 5 bases, and 16 bases separated the two germline ends. This CDR3 region has 14 residues. From germline, CDR1 is MDHEN and CDR2 SYDVKM. Here the CDR3 reads CASSREQGGETQYF. For the CDR3, the DNA is TGTGCCAGCAGCCGAGAGCAGGGTGGCGAGACCCAGTACTTC.

The gene calls are TRBV19 and TRBJ1-5, with TRBD1 matching 10 bases. The CDR3 extends over 15 amino acids. Germline lookup yields CDR1 LNHDA and CDR2 SQIVND (reference sequence). With 7 bases clipped from V and 4 bases from J, the junction kept 7 bases outside the gene matches. CDR3 sequence reads: CASNPGQGRNQPQHF. The DNA of the CDR3 is TGTGCCAGTAATCCGGGACAGGGGAGGAATCAGCCCCAGCATTTT. Full variable domain (missing parts from reference TRBV19 and TRBJ1-5): DGGITQSPKYLFRKEGQNVTLSCEQNLNHDAMYWYRQDPGQGLRLIYYSQIVNDFQKGDIAEGYSVSREKKESFPLTVTSAQKNPTAFYLCASNPGQGRNQPQHFGDGTRLSIL.

The V call is TRBV4-1, the J call TRBJ2-3; D ambiguous. CDR1 is MGHRA and CDR2 is YSYEKL in the germline V gene. This CDR3 has 14 amino acids. Trimming pared 0 bases from V and 12 bases from J, leaving 16 bases between. CDR3 nucleotide sequence: TGCGCCAGCAGCCAAGATCCCGCGGCTAAGGGCCAGTATTTT. The encoded protein is CASSQDPAAKGQYF.